This entry features one TCR beta chain sequence. The antigen remains unidentified. This entry is derived from a study of radiotherapy plus CTLA-4 blockade in lung cancer. Study overall: The study recorded objective responses in less than 20% of patients and disease control in about 30%. Study-level findings and limits: Expansion in blood of tumor-derived TCR clones was seen after radiotherapy plus ipilimumab. Early clone dynamics of blood T cells, plus interferon-beta, reportedly predicted response best.

Participants had chemo-refractory metastatic non-small-cell lung cancer and were treated with focal radiation plus ipilimumab CTLA-4 blockade. Germline-derived CDR1 and CDR2 are MNHEY and SVGAGI. V shed 1 base and J shed 6 bases, with 12 bases lying between them. The CDR3 runs 14 residues. This table comes from immunoSEQ multiplex PCR, and its TCRdb copy is limited to in-frame clones, with some not included. Here the sample spans roughly 50,000 clones, 88% being singletons. This TCR was recovered from a human donor with non-small cell lung cancer whose response to radiotherapy plus ipilimumab could not be evaluated. This chain links TRBV6-5 with TRBJ1-2; TRBD1 might be the D (6 bases). This specimen was peripheral blood, taken from a patient treated with radiotherapy plus ipilimumab. The DNA of the CDR3 is TGTGCCAGCAGTTACTGGTCAGGGGCCGATGGCTACACCTTC. This sequence encodes CASSYWSGADGYTF.